This T cell receptor beta chain was profiled in a study of a mutant IDH1 vaccine in newly diagnosed glioma. In the study overall: Every participant had undergone radiotherapy, temozolomide, or both before, and most underwent both. The study held visit V12 at week 35 and visit V13 at week 47. Regarding the study as a whole: Immune responses arising from the vaccine appeared in about 93% of patients.

Germline CDR1 is SGHRS and CDR2 is YFSETQ. Deletions cut 0 bases from V and 3 bases from J, with 9 bases between. CDR3 length: 15 residues. TCRdb keeps only in-frame clones here, not all; method: immunoSEQ multiplex PCR. The data hold about 54,000 clones, with less than 90% observed a single time. Time point of the sample: week 35, safety follow-up. Doses comprised 300 ug of mutant IDH1 20-mer peptide each, plus topical imiquimod. Patients received eight vaccinations in weeks 1, 3, 5, 7, 11, 15, 19, 23. This clone was found once. Its antigen remains unknown. The chain joins TRBV5-1 to TRBJ1-4; D is perhaps TRBD1 (5 bases). The sample in question was PBMCs, obtained from a glioma patient whose treatment included an IDH1 peptide vaccine. This TCR derives from a woman aged 18-29 years with glioma. The CDR3 DNA reads TGCGCCAGCAGCTTGGAGGGGTCCTCTAATGAAAAACTGTTTTTT. It yields the protein CASSLEGSSNEKLFF.